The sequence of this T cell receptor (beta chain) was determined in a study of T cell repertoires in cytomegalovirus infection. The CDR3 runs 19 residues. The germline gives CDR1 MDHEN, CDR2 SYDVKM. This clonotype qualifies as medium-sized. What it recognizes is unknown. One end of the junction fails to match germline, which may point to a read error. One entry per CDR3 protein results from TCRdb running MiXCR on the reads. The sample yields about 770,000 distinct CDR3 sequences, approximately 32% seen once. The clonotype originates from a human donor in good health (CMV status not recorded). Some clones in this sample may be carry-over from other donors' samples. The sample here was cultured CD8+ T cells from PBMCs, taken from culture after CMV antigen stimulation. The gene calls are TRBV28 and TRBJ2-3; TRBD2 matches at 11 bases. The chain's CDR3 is CASSIPNLTSGDFTYTQYF. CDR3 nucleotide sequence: TGTGCCAGCAGTATCCCGAATCTGACTAGCGGGGACTTCACATATACGCAGTATTTT.